The subject of this entry is one TCR beta chain. As yet, its antigen is unknown. This specimen comes from a study of sequential checkpoint blockade in melanoma. Turning to the study itself: Matched biopsies came pretreatment and at week 13 for about 24 patients.

Data came from immunoSEQ multiplex PCR; TCRdb stores just in-frame clones and leaves some out. This table has about 5,500 clones, approximately 40% appearing once. Treatment described: randomized to nivolumab then ipilimumab (arm A) or the reverse (arm B). Germline V gene data show CDR1 as SGHDN and CDR2 as FVKESK. The CDR3 contains 15 residues. Trimming took off 2 bases at V and 2 bases at J, with 12 bases between the two ends. Study-wide results and caveats: Response in arm A was associated with pretreatment TIL clonality.

The receptor was isolated from a human donor with melanoma. This specimen was tumor tissue (inferred from file names), taken from a patient given nivolumab and ipilimumab in sequence. The chain is built from TRBV14 and TRBJ2-5; D may correspond to TRBD1 or TRBD2 (5 bases each). The CDR3 protein is CASSQRFEGQETQYF. The CDR3 DNA follows: TGTGCCAGCAGCCAAAGATTTGAGGGGCAAGAGACCCAGTACTTC.